Below, one TCR beta chain is given with its context. As yet, its antigen is unknown. The CDR3 runs to 14 residues. Per germline, CDR1 SNHLY and CDR2 FYNNEI. V was shortened by 7 bases and J by 5 bases, with 17 bases between the two germline ends. As to treatment: some 20 received Ad26.COV2.S at low or high dose, single or two shots; about 5 received placebo; per-sample allocation not given. Samples were taken on day 63 after the first vaccine or placebo injection. Vaccination used an Ad26 vector expressing Wuhan-strain SARS-CoV-2 spike. The data are from a study of Ad26.COV2.S vaccination and SARS-CoV-2 variants. Findings of the study overall: In vaccinated individuals, spike-specific CD8+ and CD4+ T cell responses reportedly displayed substantial breadth. People who got the vaccine or the placebo had similar non-spike TCR breadth.

Some clones are missing from TCRdb's copy, which holds only in-frame ones; the method was immunoSEQ multiplex PCR. In the table there are around 300,000 clones, 75% to 90% of which are singletons. Sequencing used peripheral blood, obtained in a trial of Ad26.COV2.S vaccine versus placebo. The J gene is TRBJ1-2, the V gene TRBV2; D perhaps matches TRBD1 (6 bases). This receptor was obtained from a person aged 18-60 years who received the Ad26.COV2.S COVID-19 vaccine or a placebo. Here the CDR3 DNA reads TGTGCCAGCATCCTGGAGGTAGGGGGTTATGGCTACACCTTC. Residues: CASILEVGGYGYTF.